This T cell receptor beta chain was observed in a study of T cells after yellow fever vaccination. About the study: The fractions with low cell numbers were processed using SMART-Seq v4 Ultra Low Input. The study's findings and limits: On re-exposure, the response was weaker but peaked faster, at day 5 versus 15.

Each CDR3 protein is one row after TCRdb ran MiXCR on the 5' RACE reads. The top ten hold under 4% of the sample, which has approximately 300,000 distinct CDR3 sequences, approximately 11% seen once. This clonotype was picked up many times. Its antigen is currently unknown. Sequencing used CD4+ T cells sorted from PBMCs, obtained 45 days after the yellow fever booster vaccination. The receptor comes from a man aged 18 to 30 who received the YFV17D yellow fever vaccine.

CDR3 amino acids: CASSPPGQGTDTQYF. In nucleotides, the CDR3 is TGTGCCAGCAGCCCGCCGGGACAGGGCACAGATACGCAGTATTTT. V and J are TRBV2 and TRBJ2-3, with 8 positions matching TRBD1. Germline V lookup: CDR1 SNHLY, CDR2 FYNNEI. The CDR3 totals 15 residues. The trim removed 6 bases at V and 1 base at J, leaving 6 bases unmatched.